This T cell receptor beta chain was documented in a study of neurological immune-mediated disorders. Whole-study findings and limits: The highest TCR clonal expansion occurred in HTLV-1-associated myelopathy; multiple sclerosis fell below healthy controls.

MiXCR, run by TCRdb on the 5' RACE reads, gives a single entry per CDR3 protein. The table shows fewer than 40,000 distinct CDR3 sequences, with about an eighth occurring only once. This clonotype was observed at least ten times. As yet, its antigen is unknown. Regarding time point: technical triplicate 2. The V gene end was trimmed by 4 bases and the J gene end by 5 bases; junction bases not matched to a gene: 5. CDR1 SGHRS and CDR2 YFSETQ come from the germline V gene. The length of the CDR3 is 15 residues. Sequencing was carried out using CD4+ T cells from blood. The source is a female donor with HTLV-1-associated myelopathy (HAM/TSP). V gene TRBV5-1 combines with J gene TRBJ1-4; 10 bases fit TRBD1. Here the CDR3 DNA reads TGCGCCAGCAGCGATGAGGGACAGGGGAATGAAAAACTGTTTTTT. It encodes CASSDEGQGNEKLFF.